The 31 T cell receptor beta chains below all came from one sample that was sequenced in a study of CD8 T cells in Susac syndrome. When the RNA was reverse transcribed, random hexamers were used with an input of about 0.5 to 1 ug. Via MiXCR, TCRdb re-called the immunoSEQ multiplex PCR reads, giving one row per CDR3 protein. The sample yields some 150,000 distinct CDR3 sequences, just under 95% seen once. The sequenced sample consisted of CD8+ T cells from PBMCs. The receptors stem from a human donor with multiple sclerosis.

V is TRBV3-1 and J is TRBJ1-5; TRBD1 aligns across 9 bases. CDR1 and CDR2 (germline): LGHDT, YNNKEL (reference sequence). The J segment lost 4 bases and the V segment lost 3 bases, leaving 1 base of the junction unmatched. This CDR3 comprises 14 residues. The CDR3 spells CASSHGQGNQPQHF. The DNA of the CDR3 is TGTGCCAGCAGCCATGGACAGGGGAATCAGCCCCAGCATTTT.

The chain carries TRBV9 and TRBJ1-1; D remains ambiguous. The CDR3 has 13 amino acids. Trimming removed 0 bases at V and 1 base at J, with 4 bases between. The germline V gene has CDR1 SGDLS and CDR2 YYNGEE. CDR3 DNA: TGTGCCAGCAGCGTAGTAGCGAACACTGAAGCTTTCTTT. It is translated as CASSVVANTEAFF. The whole variable domain, filled in from reference TRBV9 and TRBJ1-1, reads DSGVTQTPKHLITATGQRVTLRCSPRSGDLSVYWYQQSLDQGLQFLIQYYNGEERAKGNILERFSAQQFPDLHSELNLSSLELGDSALYFCASSVVANTEAFFGQGTRLTVV.

This CDR3 reads CSVDGGGRYEQYF. CDR3 bases: TGCAGCGTTGATGGTGGGGGAAGGTACGAGCAGTACTTC. The V gene is TRBV29-1, the J gene TRBJ2-7, with D perhaps assigned TRBD1 or TRBD2 (5 bases each). Germline CDR1 and CDR2: SQVTM and ANQGSEA. Trimming left V 3 bases short and J 4 bases short, with 13 bases between. This CDR3 contains 13 residues.

The chain carries TRBV2 and TRBJ2-3, with 8 nucleotides matching TRBD2. The J segment lost 2 bases and the V segment lost 3 bases, leaving 7 bases of the junction unmatched. CDR1 and CDR2 from the germline V gene are SNHLY and FYNNEI. The CDR3 has 16 amino acids. CDR3 nucleotide sequence: TGTGCCAGCAGTGATTTTACGGGGGGGACCACAGATACGCAGTATTTT. This codes for CASSDFTGGTTDTQYF. The entire variable domain, with the rest obtained from reference TRBV2 and TRBJ2-3, is as follows: EPEVTQTPSHQVTQMGQEVILRCVPISNHLYFYWYRQILGQKVEFLVSFYNNEISEKSEIFDDQFSVERPDGSNFTLKIRSTKLEDSAMYFCASSDFTGGTTDTQYFGPGTRLTVL.

J is TRBJ1-4 and V is TRBV2, with D unclear. Germline values: CDR1 SNHLY, CDR2 FYNNEI. Trimming pared 0 bases from V and 4 bases from J, leaving 9 bases between. The CDR3 is 15 amino acids. In DNA, the CDR3 is TGTGCCAGCAGTGAAGCCTGGCAGGTTAATGAAAAACTGTTTTTT. Its translation: CASSEAWQVNEKLFF.

V gene TRBV2 combines with J gene TRBJ2-1; D is undetermined. CDR3 length: 10 amino acids. CDR1 is SNHLY, CDR2 FYNNEI, per germline. The V and J ends lost 8 bases and 7 bases respectively, with 6 bases between them. CDR3 amino acids: CASYLNEQFF. The CDR3 DNA follows: TGTGCCAGCTACCTAAATGAGCAGTTCTTC.

The chain has TRBV27 and TRBJ2-1; D remains ambiguous. The length of the CDR3 is 13 residues. The V end lost 5 bases, the J end lost 12 bases, and 17 bases lay between the germline ends. Germline loops: CDR1 MNHEY, CDR2 SMNVEV (reference sequence). CDR3 DNA: TGTGCCAGCAGTCCCGGACCCCGCCATGGGCAGTTCTTC. Its translation: CASSPGPRHGQFF.

The rearrangement joins TRBV9 to TRBJ2-1; D unclear. Germline V gives CDR1 SGDLS, CDR2 YYNGEE. The germline V and J ends were trimmed by 4 bases and 3 bases, with 5 bases remaining between them. This CDR3 region has 12 residues. In DNA form, the CDR3 reads TGTGCCAGCAGCTATAACTACAATGAGCAGTTCTTC. The encoded protein is CASSYNYNEQFF.

The V call is TRBV25-1, the J call TRBJ2-2; D is ambiguous. The CDR3 is 13 amino acids. Germline CDR1 and CDR2: MGHDK and SYGVNS. V lost 3 bases and J lost 6, with 8 bases in between. CDR3 loop: CASSDFSAGELFF. The CDR3 nucleotides are TGTGCCAGCAGTGACTTTTCGGCCGGGGAGCTGTTTTTT.

This chain links TRBV24-1 with TRBJ2-1, with D perhaps being TRBD1 or TRBD2 (5 bases each). Trimming stripped 4 bases from V and 0 bases from J, with 12 bases between. CDR3 size: 16 residues. The germline V gene has CDR1 KGHDR and CDR2 SFDVKD. CDR3 in DNA: TGTGCCACCAGTGAACCGCCAGGGAGCTCCTACAATGAGCAGTTCTTC. As protein: CATSEPPGSSYNEQFF.

This clonotype was counted between two and nine times. V usage is TRBV7-9 and J usage is TRBJ2-1, with TRBD2 matching 12 bases. In germline, CDR1 is SEHNR, CDR2 FQNEAQ (reference sequence). With 5 bases clipped from V and 3 bases from J, the junction kept 5 bases outside the gene matches. The CDR3 covers 16 residues. DNA of the CDR3: TGTGCCAGCAGCCCTCTAGCGGGGGGGAACTACAATGAGCAGTTCTTC. This gives the protein CASSPLAGGNYNEQFF.

J is TRBJ1-2 and V is TRBV19; 8 bases match TRBD1. This CDR3 comprises 17 residues. The junction had 17 bases not matched to a gene; V was cut back by 6 bases and J by 5 bases. Germline V gives CDR1 LNHDA, CDR2 SQIVND (reference sequence). The CDR3 nucleotides read TGTGCCAGTAGCACGGACAGGGTTCTGCCTAGGGGATATGGCTACACCTTC. Encoded protein: CASSTDRVLPRGYGYTF.

J is TRBJ1-2 and V is TRBV9; tentatively, D is TRBD1 (5 bases). The ends were cut back, 7 bases at V and 10 bases at J, with 8 bases in the middle. From germline, CDR1 is SGDLS and CDR2 YYNGEE. This CDR3 is built from 9 residues. DNA of the CDR3: TGTGCCAGCGGGGCCCACTACACCTTC. This codes for CASGAHYTF.

J is TRBJ1-2 and V is TRBV24-1; TRBD1 agrees at 7 bases. J gave up 6 bases and V 2 bases, and 5 bases lay outside the gene matches. CDR3 size: 14 residues. Germline-derived CDR1 and CDR2 are KGHDR and SFDVKD. The CDR3 bases are TGTGCCACCAGTGATTGGAATCAGGGGGATGGCTACACCTTC. This codes for CATSDWNQGDGYTF.

This clonotype was recorded only once. This chain joins TRBV2 and TRBJ1-2; a possible D gene is TRBD1 (5 bases). Trimming pared 8 bases from V and 4 bases from J, leaving 14 bases between. Germline-derived CDR1 and CDR2 are SNHLY and FYNNEI. The CDR3 totals 13 residues. CDR3 loop: CASPVGLLYGYTF. CDR3 nucleotide sequence: TGTGCCAGCCCCGTGGGGCTTCTCTATGGCTACACCTTC. Drawing the rest from reference TRBV2 and TRBJ1-2, the complete variable domain is EPEVTQTPSHQVTQMGQEVILRCVPISNHLYFYWYRQILGQKVEFLVSFYNNEISEKSEIFDDQFSVERPDGSNFTLKIRSTKLEDSAMYFCASPVGLLYGYTFGSGTRLTVV.

V and J are TRBV9 and TRBJ2-5, with TRBD2 identical over 7 bases. The germline V gene has CDR1 SGDLS and CDR2 YYNGEE. The length of the CDR3 is 14 residues. Germline trimming cut 0 bases from V and 2 bases from J; bases unmatched to any gene: 1. The CDR3 bases are TGTGCCAGCAGCGTAGGGCGGGGGCAAGAGACCCAGTACTTC. Translation: CASSVGRGQETQYF.

The rearrangement links TRBV5-6 to TRBJ1-2; D unclear. Germline V gives CDR1 SGHDT, CDR2 YYEEEE. The CDR3 length is 15 residues. Trimming removed 0 bases at V and 7 bases at J, with 16 bases between. CDR3 residues: CASSLAGRVTGGYTF. CDR3 bases: TGTGCCAGCAGCTTGGCTGGCCGAGTAACGGGTGGCTACACCTTC.

The V call is TRBV4-1, the J call TRBJ1-5; D remains unclear. CDR3 length: 15 amino acids. Trimming stripped 6 bases from V and 3 bases from J, with 15 bases between. The germline V gene has CDR1 MGHRA and CDR2 YSYEKL. The DNA of the CDR3 is TGCGCCAGCAGGCTCTCGCTCGGGGACAATCAGCCCCAGCATTTT. Translation gives CASRLSLGDNQPQHF.

This chain links TRBV9 with TRBJ1-2; no clear D. Trimming stripped 1 base from V and 4 bases from J, with 11 bases between. Germline CDR1 is SGDLS and CDR2 is YYNGEE. CDR3 length equals 14 residues. CDR3 loop: CASSVSGTFYGYTF. As DNA, the CDR3 is TGTGCCAGCAGCGTATCTGGCACCTTCTATGGCTACACCTTC. Complete variable domain (other parts from reference TRBV9 and TRBJ1-2): DSGVTQTPKHLITATGQRVTLRCSPRSGDLSVYWYQQSLDQGLQFLIQYYNGEERAKGNILERFSAQQFPDLHSELNLSSLELGDSALYFCASSVSGTFYGYTFGSGTRLTVV.

The chain is built from TRBV27 and TRBJ2-7; 11 bases map to TRBD1. Germline V gene lookup returns CDR1 MNHEY and CDR2 SMNVEV (reference sequence). V shed 5 bases, J shed 1 base, and the junction held 4 bases outside the gene matches. There are 15 residues in the CDR3. In DNA form, the CDR3 reads TGTGCCAGCAGTGGCGGGGACAGGGGGTCCTACGAGCAGTACTTC. Translated, it gives CASSGGDRGSYEQYF.

This clonotype was counted only a few times. This chain links TRBV5-4 with TRBJ1-1; perhaps TRBD1 as D (6 bases). Germline V lookup: CDR1 SGHNT, CDR2 YYREEE (reference sequence). The CDR3 extends over 11 amino acids. V gave up 7 bases and J gave up 4 bases, with 8 bases separating them. The CDR3 coding sequence is TGTGCCAGCCGAGGGGGCACTGAAGCTTTCTTT. It codes for CASRGGTEAFF.

The rearrangement links TRBV29-1 to TRBJ1-2; TRBD1 aligns across 7 bases. Germline values: CDR1 SQVTM, CDR2 ANQGSEA. The ends lost 6 bases at V and 6 bases at J; junction bases unmatched: 7. The CDR3 extends over 12 amino acids. The CDR3 DNA is TGCAGCGTCGATTTGACAGGGAATGGCTACACCTTC. It specifies CSVDLTGNGYTF.

This clonotype was recorded only once. This CDR3 is CATKGPGYEQYF. In DNA, the CDR3 is TGTGCCACCAAGGGGCCCGGGTACGAGCAGTACTTC. The rearrangement joins TRBV15 to TRBJ2-7; possibly TRBD1 for D (5 bases). The germline CDR1 and CDR2 sequences are LNHNV and YYDKDF (reference sequence). Trimming shortened V by 7 bases and J by 4 bases, and 11 bases separated the two germline ends. The CDR3 runs 12 residues.

The V call is TRBV29-1, the J call TRBJ2-7; D gene unclear. The germline V gene has CDR1 SQVTM and CDR2 ANQGSEA. CDR3 length: 14 amino acids. Trimming pared 3 bases from V and 3 bases from J, leaving 15 bases between. The CDR3 DNA follows: TGCAGCGTTGAGGTGCCAGGCAGCAGCTACGAGCAGTACTTC. Amino acids: CSVEVPGSSYEQYF.

A few counts support this clonotype. The chain combines TRBV28 with TRBJ1-1; D not resolved. Trimming left V 4 bases short and J 0 bases short, with 9 bases between. The CDR3 covers 14 residues. Per the germline V gene, CDR1 is MDHEN and CDR2 is SYDVKM. The CDR3: CASSSRTVNTEAFF. For the CDR3, the DNA is TGTGCCAGCAGTTCTCGGACTGTGAACACTGAAGCTTTCTTT.

This chain joins TRBV4-1 and TRBJ2-7; D is possibly TRBD1 or TRBD2 (6 bases each). V lost 1 base and J lost 6, with 13 bases in between. The length of the CDR3 is 14 residues. Germline CDR1 and CDR2: MGHRA and YSYEKL. CDR3 DNA sequence: TGCGCCAGCAGCCAAGTGGGGGGCCTGGGCGAGCAGTACTTC. It yields the protein CASSQVGGLGEQYF.

The V and J genes are TRBV4-2 and TRBJ1-1; a weak D match, TRBD1 (6 bases). V shed 0 bases and J shed 3 bases, with 11 bases lying between them. The CDR3 is made up of 15 amino acids. In germline, CDR1 is LGHNA, CDR2 YNFKEQ. Here the CDR3 DNA reads TGTGCCAGCAGCCAAGATGCTAGGGGGTACACTGAAGCTTTCTTT. Translated, it gives CASSQDARGYTEAFF.

This rearrangement joins TRBV2 to TRBJ2-3; D possibly uses TRBD1 or TRBD2 (6 bases each). The CDR3 runs 12 residues. V was trimmed by 8 bases and J by 6 bases, leaving 12 bases between them. Germline V gene lookup returns CDR1 SNHLY and CDR2 FYNNEI. In DNA, the CDR3 is TGTGCCAGCCGTGGGGGGCCGGATACGCAGTATTTT. Translating it yields CASRGGPDTQYF. Together with reference TRBV2 and TRBJ2-3, the CDR3 gives the full variable domain: EPEVTQTPSHQVTQMGQEVILRCVPISNHLYFYWYRQILGQKVEFLVSFYNNEISEKSEIFDDQFSVERPDGSNFTLKIRSTKLEDSAMYFCASRGGPDTQYFGPGTRLTVL.

This chain uses TRBV9 with TRBJ2-7; 8 bases match TRBD1. The germline V gene encodes CDR1 SGDLS and CDR2 YYNGEE. CDR3 size: 13 residues. V dropped 0 bases and J dropped 6; count of bases not matched to a gene: 2. The CDR3 DNA reads TGTGCCAGCAGCGTAGGAACAGGGGGCGAGCAGTACTTC. Its translation: CASSVGTGGEQYF.

This chain links TRBV15 with TRBJ1-1, with TRBD1 as a possible D gene (6 bases). The ends were cut back, 5 bases at V and 4 bases at J, with 20 bases in the middle. Germline lookup yields CDR1 LNHNV and CDR2 YYDKDF (reference sequence). The CDR3 is made up of 16 amino acids. The chain's CDR3 is CATSAPGGATGTEAFF. For the CDR3, the DNA is TGTGCCACCAGCGCCCCCGGGGGGGCAACTGGCACTGAAGCTTTCTTT. Supplemented by reference TRBV15 and TRBJ1-1, the full variable domain reads DAMVIQNPRYQVTQFGKPVTLSCSQTLNHNVMYWYQQKSSQAPKLLFHYYDKDFNNEADTPDNFQSRRPNTSFCFLDIRSPGLGDTAMYLCATSAPGGATGTEAFFGQGTRLTVV.

The rearrangement links TRBV2 to TRBJ2-2, with a possible D match to TRBD1 (6 bases). CDR1 and CDR2 from the germline V gene are SNHLY and FYNNEI. The V end was cut by 10 bases, the J end by 9 bases, with 9 bases between. The CDR3 totals 10 residues. CDR3 sequence reads: CATRGRELFF. The CDR3 region has the DNA TGTGCCACCAGGGGCCGGGAGCTGTTTTTT. Full variable domain (remainder filled in from reference TRBV2 and TRBJ2-2): EPEVTQTPSHQVTQMGQEVILRCVPISNHLYFYWYRQILGQKVEFLVSFYNNEISEKSEIFDDQFSVERPDGSNFTLKIRSTKLEDSAMYFCATRGRELFFGEGSRLTVL.